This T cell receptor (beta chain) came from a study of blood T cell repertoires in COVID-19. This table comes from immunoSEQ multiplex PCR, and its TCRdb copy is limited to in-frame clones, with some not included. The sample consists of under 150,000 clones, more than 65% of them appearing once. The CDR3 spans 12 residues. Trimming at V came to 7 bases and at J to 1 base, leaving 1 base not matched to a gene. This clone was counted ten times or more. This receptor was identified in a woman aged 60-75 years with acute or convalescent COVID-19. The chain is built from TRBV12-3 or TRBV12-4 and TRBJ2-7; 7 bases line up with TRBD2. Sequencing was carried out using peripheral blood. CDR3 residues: CASKGLSYEQYF. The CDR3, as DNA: TGTGCCAGCAAGGGACTATCCTACGAGCAGTACTTC.